This T cell receptor beta chain derives from a study of blood T cell repertoires in COVID-19 (dated by TCRdb to about 2020). General notes on the study: Samples from collaborators originated in the United States, Italy and Spain and spanned both the acute and convalescent phases of COVID-19. Where HLA class I and class II types were available, the types were taken from metadata supplied by the sample provider, not from assay-based typing. The samples were drawn from two sources: the first 160 participants of the ongoing ImmuneRACE study, and approximately 1,300 subjects contributed by 6 global collaborators. Sample metadata almost always included a de-identified subject ID, COVID-19 status, age in years and sex. Subjects who had been exposed to COVID-19, were actively infected with it, or had recovered from it provided the deeply sampled blood TCRbeta repertoires that made up the dataset. The repertoires were released in a freely available public database meant as a resource for research on the immune response to SARS-CoV-2. The prospective study material was composed of cDNA or gDNA derived from T cells, B-cell-depleted T cells, or PBMCs. The investigation overall reported the following: Clinical and demographic metadata were provided uncurated, with the amount varying by source and participant.

Germline trimming amounts to 5 bases on V and 9 bases on J, with 9 as the count of junction bases outside the gene matches. Counted from cysteine to phenylalanine, this CDR3 has 13 amino acids. The only DNA kept is the CDR3, 39 bases in frame from the first base. TCRbeta CDR3 regions were amplified from genomic DNA by means of the immunoSEQ Assay, a bias-controlled multiplex PCR. The paper's processing steps were these. The number of nucleated cells in each sample was estimated from the amplification of reference gene primers within the assay. Sequence reads were collapsed and filtered to measure the absolute abundance of every unique TCRbeta CDR3 rearrangement. For each sample, productive Simpson clonality was calculated as the square root of Simpson's diversity index over productive rearrangements. TCRdb mirrors the immuneACCESS table, restricted to in-frame sequences. Some clones are absent from its copies; in checked studies, under half trace to an unresolved V gene, and the reason for the others is unknown. Clone size and V and J calls were adopted from that table, with D and trimming inferred from the DNA. In this sample the table shows about 200,000 clones, about 78% of which occur a single time. The top ten clones comprise less than 7% of the sample.

Collaborating institutions collected whole blood in K2EDTA tubes following their own protocols. For TCRbeta analysis, collaborators shipped samples as frozen whole blood, isolated PBMCs, or DNA extracted from either of those sample types. Concerning this clone itself: Which antigen it targets is not known. No per-base quality is available; no much larger clone lies one base away.

The chain is assembled from TRBV12-3 or TRBV12-4 and TRBJ1-1, with TRBD1 matching 7 junction bases. What was sequenced was peripheral blood. The TCR was taken from a woman in her seventies with acute or convalescent COVID-19. The nucleotides read TGTGCCAGCAGTCCCCGACAGGGAGTCAAAGCTTTCTTT. Its product reads: CASSPRQGVKAFF.